This T cell receptor beta chain stems from a study of cytomegalovirus exposure and HLA in healthy donors. The CDR3 spans 13 residues. Germline CDR1 and CDR2: SNHLY and FYNNEI. Study results and caveats: Analysis was carried out at a later point, and it linked a missense DCLRE1C variant to TCR beta V- and J-gene trimming.

60 Vbeta and 13 Jbeta primers were used in PCR. Produced via immunoSEQ multiplex PCR; TCRdb's table is partial and in-frame only. Among around 170,000 clones, roughly 80% were seen once, and the ten largest hold about 2.4%. Worth noting for this clone: Its antigen is still unknown.

It was healthy bone marrow donors who served as donors. The chain joins TRBV2 to TRBJ2-5; 10 bases are shared with TRBD2. The sequenced material came from PBMCs. This TCR came from a woman between 45 and 65 years old in good health and CMV-seropositive. CDR3 in amino acids: CATSGVSQETQYF. CDR3 coding DNA: TGTGCAACTAGCGGGGTCTCACAAGAGACCCAGTACTTC.